Listed here are 32 T cell receptor beta chains from one sample, sequenced in a study of STAT5B mutations in CD4+ large granular lymphocyte leukemia. Sequenced by immunoSEQ multiplex PCR; TCRdb stores in-frame clones only, minus some. The table lists 20,000 to 25,000 clones, approximately 81% of them singletons. Sequencing input: CD4+ T cells from blood buffy coats. These receptors were collected from a human donor in good health.

The chain joins TRBV7-2 to TRBJ2-5, with TRBD2 identical over 8 bases. This CDR3 is 14 amino acids long. V was pared by 5 bases and J by 4 bases, with 6 bases of the junction left unmatched. Germline loops: CDR1 SGHTA, CDR2 FQGNSA. The CDR3, as DNA: TGTGCCAGCAGCAAGCGGGGGATGGGAGAGACCCAGTACTTC. Translating gives CASSKRGMGETQYF. The variable domain in full, completed from reference TRBV7-2 and TRBJ2-5, reads GAGVSQSPSNKVTEKGKDVELRCDPISGHTALYWYRQSLGQGLEFLIYFQGNSAPDKSGLPSDRFSAERTGGSVSTLTIQRTQQEDSAVYLCASSKRGMGETQYFGPGTRLLVL.

This clone occurred a few times. V and J are TRBV6-1 and TRBJ1-2; D not resolved. From germline, CDR1 is MNHNS and CDR2 SASEGT. V was shortened by 3 bases and J by 2 bases, with 10 bases between the two germline ends. The CDR3 is 14 amino acids. The CDR3 bases are TGTGCCAGCAGTGACTCCGGGGTGAACTATGGCTACACCTTC. This encodes CASSDSGVNYGYTF.

This rearrangement joins TRBV19 to TRBJ1-2; no clear D. CDR3 length: 13 residues. Trimming took off 1 base at V and 7 bases at J, with 10 bases between the two ends. Germline assignment: CDR1 LNHDA and CDR2 SQIVND (reference sequence). The CDR3 protein is CASSIGLGAGYTF. CDR3 nucleotide sequence: TGTGCCAGTAGTATAGGGCTGGGCGCTGGCTACACCTTC.

The rearrangement uses TRBV28 and TRBJ2-7; D may be TRBD1 (5 bases). CDR1 is MDHEN and CDR2 is SYDVKM in the germline V gene. The CDR3 is made up of 17 amino acids. Trimming removed 3 bases at V and 2 bases at J, with 20 bases between. CDR3 loop: CASSFSLVLQEAYEQYF. As DNA, the CDR3 is TGTGCCAGCAGTTTCAGTCTAGTTCTACAGGAAGCCTACGAGCAGTACTTC.

The gene calls are TRBV5-1 and TRBJ2-2; D is perhaps TRBD2 (6 bases). Trimming pared 4 bases from V and 0 bases from J, leaving 13 bases between. Germline assignment: CDR1 SGHRS and CDR2 YFSETQ. CDR3 size: 16 residues. The CDR3 region has the DNA TGCGCCAGCAGCGAAACCGGGAGAACGAACACCGGGGAGCTGTTTTTT. This sequence encodes CASSETGRTNTGELFF.

V usage is TRBV5-1 and J usage is TRBJ2-1; 8 nucleotides align to TRBD2. The CDR3 extends over 15 amino acids. J lost 8 bases, V lost 0 bases, and 7 bases had no gene match. Germline lookup yields CDR1 SGHRS and CDR2 YFSETQ. The CDR3 reads CASSLDGTRNDEQFF. Here the CDR3 DNA reads TGCGCCAGCAGCTTGGACGGGACTAGAAACGATGAGCAGTTCTTC.

In nucleotides, the CDR3 is TGCAGCGTTGAAGATCCAAGGGGTGGGGCGGAGACCCAGTACTTC. This sequence encodes CSVEDPRGGAETQYF. This rearrangement joins TRBV29-1 to TRBJ2-5, with TRBD1 as a possible D gene (5 bases). The germline V gene encodes CDR1 SQVTM and CDR2 ANQGSEA. The CDR3 covers 15 residues. Trimming removed 0 bases from V and 5 bases from J, with 16 bases in between.

This sequence joins TRBV5-1 and TRBJ2-7, with D unresolved. There are 12 residues in the CDR3. With 0 bases removed from V and 4 bases from J, the gap between germline ends came to 5 bases. The V gene's germline CDR1 is SGHRS and CDR2 YFSETQ. The CDR3 here is CASSLEGYEQYF. CDR3 nucleotide sequence: TGCGCCAGCAGCTTGGAGGGATACGAGCAGTACTTC.

The chain recombines TRBV5-8 with TRBJ2-3; 11 positions agree with TRBD2. CDR1 and CDR2 from the germline V gene are SGHTS and YDEGEE. V shed 3 bases, J shed 2 bases, and the junction held 5 bases outside the gene matches. CDR3 size: 16 residues. The CDR3 protein is CASSSGLAVDTDTQYF. Here the CDR3 DNA reads TGTGCCAGCAGCTCGGGACTAGCGGTAGACACAGATACGCAGTATTTT. Full variable domain (remainder filled in from reference TRBV5-8 and TRBJ2-3): EAGVTQSPTHLIKTRGQQATLRCSPISGHTSVYWYQQALGLGLQFLLWYDEGEERNRGNFPPRFSGRQFPNYSSELNVNALELEDSALYLCASSSGLAVDTDTQYFGPGTRLTVL.

CDR3 in amino acids: CASSPGVGETQYF. In nucleotides, the CDR3 is TGTGCCAGCTCACCTGGGGTAGGAGAGACCCAGTACTTC. This chain links TRBV18 with TRBJ2-5; D ambiguous. Trimming removed 3 bases at V and 4 bases at J, with 9 bases between. The CDR3 is made up of 13 amino acids. Per the germline V gene, CDR1 is KGHSH and CDR2 is LQKENI.

Only one count was recorded for this clone. The chain recombines TRBV6-1 with TRBJ2-2; D remains ambiguous. This CDR3 contains 13 residues. The germline V gene has CDR1 MNHNS and CDR2 SASEGT. V lost 1 base and J lost 3, with 3 bases in between. CDR3 bases: TGTGCCAGCAGTGAAGGGGACACCGGGGAGCTGTTTTTT. Protein product: CASSEGDTGELFF.

This rearrangement joins TRBV11-1 to TRBJ2-3; D not resolved. The V end lost 5 bases, the J end lost 3 bases, and 6 bases lay between the germline ends. Germline V gene sequence: CDR1 SGHAT, CDR2 FQDESV (reference sequence). The CDR3 runs 12 residues. CDR3 residues: CASSASTDTQYF. The CDR3 DNA sequence: TGTGCCAGCAGCGCCAGTACAGATACGCAGTATTTT.

The chain joins TRBV4-2 to TRBJ2-7; possible D gene TRBD2, 6 bases. CDR1 and CDR2 (germline): LGHNA, YNFKEQ. Trimming cost V 1 base and J 2 bases, with 9 bases left between them. There are 14 residues in the CDR3. CDR3 in DNA: TGTGCCAGCAGCCAAGCGGGAGATACCTACGAGCAGTACTTC. Encoded protein: CASSQAGDTYEQYF.

The chain combines TRBV11-2 with TRBJ2-5, with D perhaps being TRBD1 or TRBD2 (6 bases each). The J call may be mistaken, given a closer DNA end match to TRBJ2-7. Germline CDR1 is SGHAT and CDR2 is FQNNGV. The CDR3 sequence is 14 residues long. The CDR3 protein is CASSPGAGIYEQYF. For the CDR3, the DNA is TGTGCCAGCAGCCCGGGGGCGGGGATCTACGAGCAGTACTTC.

This sequence joins TRBV7-2 and TRBJ2-7; D is perhaps TRBD2 (5 bases). The ends were cut back, 1 base at V and 0 bases at J, with 16 bases in the middle. The CDR3 covers 17 residues. CDR1 and CDR2 (germline): SGHTA, FQGNSA. The CDR3 here is CASSLEGRRASSYEQYF. As DNA, the CDR3 is TGTGCCAGCAGCTTAGAGGGTCGGCGGGCAAGCTCCTACGAGCAGTACTTC.

This clone was seen once. This rearrangement joins TRBV5-8 to TRBJ1-2; D gene unclear. Germline V lookup: CDR1 SGHTS, CDR2 YDEGEE. Between the trimmed V and J ends, which lost 0 bases and 3 bases, there was a span of 12 bases. The CDR3 length is 15 residues. CDR3 nucleotide sequence: TGTGCCAGCAGCTTGGTTCAGGCCACGCACTATGGCTACACCTTC. Its translation is CASSLVQATHYGYTF.

This sequence joins TRBV6-6 and TRBJ2-5, with 9 bases fitting TRBD1. V lost 5 bases, J lost 5 bases, and 9 bases stayed unmatched. Germline CDR1 reads MNHNY; CDR2 reads SVGAGI (reference sequence). The CDR3 has 15 residues. The CDR3 spells CASSASGQGFETQYF. CDR3 in DNA: TGTGCCAGCAGTGCCTCTGGACAGGGGTTCGAGACCCAGTACTTC.

V gene TRBV6-5 combines with J gene TRBJ2-3; TRBD2 aligns across 13 bases. The CDR3 length is 15 residues. The germline gives CDR1 MNHEY, CDR2 SVGAGI. J was trimmed by 5 bases and V by 7 bases; bases with no gene match: 6. The CDR3 sequence: CASNQLAGGRDTQYF. The CDR3 region has the DNA TGTGCCAGCAATCAACTAGCGGGAGGGCGAGATACGCAGTATTTT.

This clone was seen just once. V and J are TRBV11-3 and TRBJ1-2; 9 bases map to TRBD1. J was trimmed by 5 bases and V by 3 bases; bases with no gene match: 1. The CDR3 is 13 amino acids. The V gene's germline CDR1 is SGHNT and CDR2 YENEEA. The CDR3 protein is CASSFDRGYGYTF. The DNA for the CDR3 is TGTGCCAGCAGCTTCGACAGGGGGTATGGCTACACCTTC.

The V call is TRBV10-3, the J call TRBJ2-1; TRBD2 aligns across 7 bases. V lost 2 bases, J lost 8 bases, and 9 bases stayed unmatched. Germline-derived CDR1 and CDR2 are ENHRY and SYGVKD. This CDR3 has 15 amino acids. CDR3 in amino acids: CAISERGGSEDEQFF. DNA for the CDR3: TGTGCCATCAGTGAGCGGGGCGGGAGCGAGGATGAGCAGTTCTTC.

The chain has TRBV5-6 and TRBJ1-3, with no clear D. CDR1 and CDR2 from the germline V gene are SGHDT and YYEEEE. The CDR3 has 16 residues. V lost 6 bases to trimming and J lost 0 bases, with 16 bases between them. CDR3 in amino acids: CASTRARPSSGNTIYF. CDR3 in DNA: TGTGCCAGCACCCGAGCCAGGCCAAGCTCTGGAAACACCATATATTTT.

This clone came up once. V usage is TRBV5-5 and J usage is TRBJ1-2; no clear D gene. There are 13 residues in the CDR3. Germline CDR1 and CDR2: SGHKS and YYEKEE (reference sequence). Trimming took off 0 bases at V and 7 bases at J, with 10 bases between the two ends. The CDR3 spells CASSLAVTSGYTF. CDR3 DNA: TGTGCCAGCAGCTTGGCAGTGACGAGTGGCTACACCTTC.

The V call is TRBV9, the J call TRBJ1-3; D remains unclear. V was shortened by 5 bases and J by 4 bases, with 7 bases between the two germline ends. There are 12 residues in the CDR3. The V gene's germline CDR1 is SGDLS and CDR2 YYNGEE. The CDR3 here is CASSRAGNTIYF. The CDR3 nucleotides read TGTGCCAGCAGTAGGGCAGGAAACACCATATATTTT.

The chain combines TRBV11-3 with TRBJ2-2, with D possibly TRBD1 on 5 matching bases. CDR3 size: 17 residues. Germline CDR1 reads SGHNT; CDR2 reads YENEEA. Trimming left V 0 bases short and J 1 base short, with 12 bases between. CDR3 in DNA: TGTGCCAGCAGCTTAGATTCAGTAGGGGAGAACACCGGGGAGCTGTTTTTT. This sequence encodes CASSLDSVGENTGELFF.

This clone was detected only a few times. V usage is TRBV10-3 and J usage is TRBJ1-5; tentative D call: TRBD1 (5 bases). In germline, CDR1 is ENHRY, CDR2 SYGVKD. V was shortened by 8 bases and J by 1 base, with 15 bases between the two germline ends. The CDR3 totals 15 residues. The chain's CDR3 is CAIRPEGFSNQPQHF. The CDR3 DNA reads TGTGCCATCCGCCCTGAGGGGTTCAGCAATCAGCCCCAGCATTTT.

The chain carries TRBV2 and TRBJ2-2, with TRBD2 matching over 10 bases. The CDR3 is made up of 21 amino acids. V lost 7 bases and J lost 6; bases outside the gene matches: 26. Germline loops: CDR1 SNHLY, CDR2 FYNNEI. This chain's CDR3 is CASKARGLASPSPGYSGELFF. CDR3 in DNA: TGTGCCAGCAAAGCTCGGGGACTAGCGAGTCCCAGCCCCGGTTACTCCGGGGAGCTGTTTTTT.

The rearrangement uses TRBV19 and TRBJ2-5, with a weak D call TRBD1 (8 bases). Germline V gene sequence: CDR1 LNHDA, CDR2 SQIVND (reference sequence). Trimming shortened V by 6 bases and J by 3 bases, and 14 bases separated the two germline ends. This CDR3 is 14 amino acids long. CDR3 in DNA: TGTGCCAGTAGGCTACAGGGGGGGAAAGAGACCCAGTACTTC. It yields the protein CASRLQGGKETQYF.

The chain couples TRBV30 to TRBJ2-3; 15 positions agree with TRBD2. The J segment lost 1 base and the V segment lost 2 bases, leaving 7 bases of the junction unmatched. This CDR3 contains 18 residues. The germline CDR1 and CDR2 sequences are GTSNPN and SVGIG (reference sequence). The CDR3 here is CAWSLGLAGGGGTDTQYF. DNA for the CDR3: TGTGCCTGGAGTCTGGGACTAGCGGGAGGTGGGGGCACAGATACGCAGTATTTT. The whole variable domain, remainder taken from reference TRBV30 and TRBJ2-3, is SQTIHQWPATLVQPVGSPLSLECTVEGTSNPNLYWYRQAAGRGLQLLFYSVGIGQISSEVPQNLSASRPQDRQFILSSKKLLLSDSGFYLCAWSLGLAGGGGTDTQYFGPGTRLTVL.

The sample holds one count of this clone. The V and J genes are TRBV10-3 and TRBJ2-1, with TRBD2 matching 13 bases. This CDR3 is 18 amino acids long. The trim removed 3 bases at V and 6 bases at J, leaving 11 bases unmatched. Per the germline V gene, CDR1 is ENHRY and CDR2 is SYGVKD. In DNA, the CDR3 is TGTGCCATCAGTGAACGGACTAGCGGGAGTGGGAGGGGCAATGAGCAGTTCTTC. Its translation is CAISERTSGSGRGNEQFF.

This clone has a handful of counts. This chain uses TRBV27 with TRBJ2-2, with 8 bases lining up with TRBD1. The CDR3 covers 13 residues. With 5 bases clipped from V and 7 bases from J, the junction kept 3 bases outside the gene matches. CDR1 and CDR2 from the germline V gene are MNHEY and SMNVEV (reference sequence). Written as DNA, the CDR3 is TGTGCCAGCAGTAACAGGGGGGACGGGGAGCTGTTTTTT. It codes for CASSNRGDGELFF.

This rearrangement joins TRBV9 to TRBJ2-3; the match to TRBD2 covers 8 bases. V lost 0 bases to trimming and J lost 4 bases; unmatched junction nucleotides: 4. This CDR3 region has 15 residues. Per the germline V gene, CDR1 is SGDLS and CDR2 is YYNGEE. CDR3 DNA: TGTGCCAGCAGCGTAGCGGGAGGGAACCCAGATACGCAGTATTTT. It is translated as CASSVAGGNPDTQYF.

The chain carries TRBV6-5 and TRBJ2-5; D is undetermined. Germline V gene sequence: CDR1 MNHEY, CDR2 SVGAGI. The CDR3 covers 13 residues. The germline V and J ends were trimmed by 0 bases and 4 bases, with 6 bases remaining between them. The DNA of the CDR3 is TGTGCCAGCAGTTACTCGTACGGAGAGACCCAGTACTTC. Amino acids: CASSYSYGETQYF.